These 10 T cell receptor beta chains were sequenced from one sample in a study of T cells after yellow fever vaccination. TCRdb re-called the 5' RACE reads through MiXCR, storing one row per CDR3 protein. The sample includes 55,000 to 70,000 distinct CDR3 sequences, just over 6.5% of them seen just once. This sample comprised CD8+ T cells sorted from PBMCs, obtained 45 days after the first yellow fever vaccination. Source of these receptors: a man aged 18-30 years who received the YFV17D yellow fever vaccine.

This clonotype was counted at least ten times. The chain employs TRBV7-9 and TRBJ1-1; 8 nucleotides line up with TRBD1. The CDR3 has 14 residues. J gave up 1 base and V 4 bases, and 2 bases lay outside the gene matches. Per the germline V gene, CDR1 is SEHNR and CDR2 is FQNEAQ (reference sequence). The DNA for the CDR3 is TGTGCCAGCAGCTCCGACAGGGGGAACACTGAAGCTTTCTTT. This translates into CASSSDRGNTEAFF. Supplemented by reference TRBV7-9 and TRBJ1-1, the full variable domain reads DTGVSQNPRHKITKRGQNVTFRCDPISEHNRLYWYRQTLGQGPEFLTYFQNEAQLEKSRLLSDRFSAERPKGSFSTLEIQRTEQGDSAMYLCASSSDRGNTEAFFGQGTRLTVV.

This clonotype was found a few times. This chain joins TRBV7-8 and TRBJ2-7; D ambiguous. Trimming removed 4 bases from V and 3 bases from J, with 13 bases in between. The CDR3 is 14 amino acids. Germline V gene data show CDR1 as SGHVS and CDR2 as FQNEAQ. As DNA, the CDR3 is TGTGCCAGCAGCTCGTCGATGACCTTCTACGAGCAGTACTTC. This codes for CASSSSMTFYEQYF.

DNA of the CDR3: TGTGCCAGCAGACCCGGACAGAATTCCTACGAGCAGTACTTC. This codes for CASRPGQNSYEQYF. This chain uses TRBV5-6 with TRBJ2-7; weak D call: TRBD1 (6 bases). V was pared by 5 bases and J by 1 base, with 13 bases between. The CDR3 is made up of 14 amino acids. CDR1 is SGHDT and CDR2 is YYEEEE in the germline V gene.

The V gene is TRBV7-9, the J gene TRBJ2-4; D unresolved. The CDR3 runs to 12 residues. The V and J ends lost 5 bases and 7 bases respectively, with 9 bases between them. In germline, CDR1 is SEHNR, CDR2 FQNEAQ (reference sequence). The CDR3 reads CASSKVQNIQYF. CDR3 bases: TGTGCCAGCAGCAAGGTACAGAACATTCAGTACTTC.

In this sample, this clonotype turned up a few times. At one end the junction does not follow the germline gene, possibly because of a read error. The V call is TRBV5-6, the J call TRBJ1-1, with D possibly matching TRBD1 (5 bases). In germline, CDR1 is SGHDT, CDR2 YYEEEE. This CDR3 has 15 amino acids. CDR3 sequence reads: CASSLGLPLYTEAFF. The CDR3 nucleotides are TGTGCCAGCAGTTTGGGGCTCCCCCTCTACACTGAAGCTTTCTTT.

The CDR3 DNA reads as TGTGCCAGCAGTCTCCTACATCGCACAGATACGCAGTATTTT. Amino acids: CASSLLHRTDTQYF. The rearrangement links TRBV27 to TRBJ2-3, with no clear D. Trimming removed 5 bases at V and 1 base at J, with 10 bases between. This CDR3 spans 14 amino acids. CDR1 is MNHEY and CDR2 is SMNVEV in the germline V gene (reference sequence).

About this clonotype itself: This clone may be a read error of a much larger clone one base away. The rearrangement links TRBV4-2 to TRBJ2-3; 7 bases are shared with TRBD1. Germline CDR1 reads LGHNA; CDR2 reads YNFKEQ. The CDR3 has 14 residues. The J segment lost 3 bases and the V segment lost 8 bases, leaving 8 bases of the junction unmatched. Here the CDR3 reads CASGGQVGTDTQYF. CDR3 bases: TGTGCCAGCGGCGGACAGGTGGGTACAGATACGCAGTATTTT.

This clonotype appeared many times. V is TRBV5-1 and J is TRBJ2-7; 7 bases agree with TRBD1. Germline V CDR1 and CDR2: SGHRS, YFSETQ. The CDR3 runs to 16 residues. The trim removed 0 bases at V and 4 bases at J, leaving 10 bases unmatched. The CDR3 sequence: CASSLGPGGLAYEQYF. The CDR3 DNA is TGCGCCAGCAGCTTGGGTCCAGGGGGTTTGGCTTACGAGCAGTACTTC.

With regard to this clonotype: With a much larger clone just one base away, this may be a read error. The rearrangement uses TRBV4-1 and TRBJ2-2, with unresolved D. The CDR3 runs 12 residues. V lost 1 base, J lost 8 bases, and 5 bases lay in between. Germline-derived CDR1 and CDR2 are MGHRA and YSYEKL. CDR3 in amino acids: CASSQVMGELFF. Written as DNA, the CDR3 is TGCGCCAGCAGCCAAGTAATGGGGGAGCTGTTTTTT.

A few counts support this clonotype. V gene TRBV4-1 combines with J gene TRBJ2-7, with 11 bases fitting TRBD2. The CDR3 extends over 17 amino acids. Unmatched junction bases numbered 7, after V lost 0 bases and J lost 3 bases. The germline V gene has CDR1 MGHRA and CDR2 YSYEKL. DNA of the CDR3: TGCGCCAGCAGCCAAGACCTAGCGGGGGGCTTAGGCTACGAGCAGTACTTC. It is translated as CASSQDLAGGLGYEQYF.